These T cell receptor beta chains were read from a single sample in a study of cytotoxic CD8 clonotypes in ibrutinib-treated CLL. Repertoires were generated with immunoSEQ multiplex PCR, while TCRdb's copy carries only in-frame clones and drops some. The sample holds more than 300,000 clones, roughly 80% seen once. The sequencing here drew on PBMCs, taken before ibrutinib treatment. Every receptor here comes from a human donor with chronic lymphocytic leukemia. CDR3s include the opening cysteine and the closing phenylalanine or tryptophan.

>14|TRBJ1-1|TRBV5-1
CASSRGQENTEAFF
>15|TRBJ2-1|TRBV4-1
CASSSAGGYLNEQFF
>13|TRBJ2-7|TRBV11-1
CASSTETGSEQYF
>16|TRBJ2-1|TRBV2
CASSALTSGRYNEQFF
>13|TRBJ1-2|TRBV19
CASSTRPSWGYTF
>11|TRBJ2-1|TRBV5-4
CASSLTDEQFF
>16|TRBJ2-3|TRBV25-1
CASSEDRGWDTDTQYF
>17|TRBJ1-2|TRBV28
CASTYAGTASYNYGYTF
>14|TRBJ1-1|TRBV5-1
CASSLVGEIDPPFF
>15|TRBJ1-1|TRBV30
CAWSVRGGEGTEAFF
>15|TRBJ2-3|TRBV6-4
CASSDRLAGADTQYF
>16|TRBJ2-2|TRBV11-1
CASSLGRGAGSRELFF
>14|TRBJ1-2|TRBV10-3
CAIRGGTATYGYTF
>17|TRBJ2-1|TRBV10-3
CAISVRTGGHSNNEQFF
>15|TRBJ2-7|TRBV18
CASSPRGPRVVEQYF
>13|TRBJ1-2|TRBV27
CASRVNVNYGYTF
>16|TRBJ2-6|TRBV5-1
CASSLARVSGANVLTF
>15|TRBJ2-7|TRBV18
CASSPYGTDSYEQYF
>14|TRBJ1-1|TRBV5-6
CASSFGTANTEAFF
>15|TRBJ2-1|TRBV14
CASSQFLAGVNEQFF
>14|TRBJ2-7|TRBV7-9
CASSSTGSGGEQYF
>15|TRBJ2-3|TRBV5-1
CASSFLGVSTDTQYF
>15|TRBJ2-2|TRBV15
CATSNRQGGTGELFF
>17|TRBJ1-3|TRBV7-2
CASSLDFILVSGNTIYF
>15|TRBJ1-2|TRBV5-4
CASSSPGTGPYGYTF
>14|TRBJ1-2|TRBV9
CASSVESGYYGYTF
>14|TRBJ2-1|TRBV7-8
CASSLAEGGNEQFF
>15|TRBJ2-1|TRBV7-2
CASSLEGSSYNEQFF
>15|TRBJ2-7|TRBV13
CASSSGLAGLHEQYF
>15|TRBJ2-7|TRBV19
CASSMGLGTIYEQYF